A few counts support the clone carrying this TCR beta chain. One entry per CDR3 protein results from TCRdb running MiXCR on the 5' RACE reads. The sample includes some 57,000 distinct CDR3 sequences, 8.5% to 10% of them seen just once. This CDR3 is 12 amino acids long. The V gene's germline CDR1 is SGHRS and CDR2 YFSETQ. V lost 4 bases and J 7 bases, leaving 11 bases between the germline ends. The data originate from a study of early T cells in non-severe SARS-CoV-2 infection. Sequences were derived from whole blood, sampled at baseline. This receptor was identified in an adult who was a healthcare worker with PCR-confirmed SARS-CoV-2 infection or an uninfected control (not recorded which). V is TRBV5-1 and J is TRBJ2-5; D unresolved. The CDR3 DNA reads as TGCGCCAGCAGCCCAGCAATGGGGACCCAGTACTTC. As protein: CASSPAMGTQYF.